Described below is a single T cell receptor beta chain sequence and its context. The sample belongs to a study of blood T cell repertoires in COVID-19. Background on the study: Spain, Italy and the United States supplied samples that represented acute and convalescent COVID-19. PBMCs, B-cell-depleted T cells, or T cells provided the cDNA or gDNA that made up the material.

Methods used by the authors: The authors estimated nucleated cell counts from reference gene primer amplification. Assay used: immunoSEQ multiplex PCR; TCRdb lists only in-frame clones, some missing. V and J calls and clone size come straight from that table; D and trimming were deduced from the DNA. The sample shows 85,000 to 130,000 clones, 88% of them seen only once. Germline CDR1 and CDR2: LNHNV and YYDKDF (reference sequence). This CDR3 has 15 residues. The ends were cut back, 0 bases at V and 6 bases at J, with 12 bases in the middle. The chain uses TRBV15 and TRBJ2-1; D gene ambiguous. The TCR comes from a woman aged 60 to 75 with acute or convalescent COVID-19. Sequencing was performed on peripheral blood. CDR3 in amino acids: CATSRDHSLFNEQFF. CDR3 nucleotides: TGTGCCACCAGCAGAGATCATAGTCTTTTCAATGAGCAGTTCTTC. Looking up the rest from reference TRBV15 and TRBJ2-1 gives the full variable domain: DAMVIQNPRYQVTQFGKPVTLSCSQTLNHNVMYWYQQKSSQAPKLLFHYYDKDFNNEADTPDNFQSRRPNTSFCFLDIRSPGLGDTAMYLCATSRDHSLFNEQFFGPGTRLTVL.